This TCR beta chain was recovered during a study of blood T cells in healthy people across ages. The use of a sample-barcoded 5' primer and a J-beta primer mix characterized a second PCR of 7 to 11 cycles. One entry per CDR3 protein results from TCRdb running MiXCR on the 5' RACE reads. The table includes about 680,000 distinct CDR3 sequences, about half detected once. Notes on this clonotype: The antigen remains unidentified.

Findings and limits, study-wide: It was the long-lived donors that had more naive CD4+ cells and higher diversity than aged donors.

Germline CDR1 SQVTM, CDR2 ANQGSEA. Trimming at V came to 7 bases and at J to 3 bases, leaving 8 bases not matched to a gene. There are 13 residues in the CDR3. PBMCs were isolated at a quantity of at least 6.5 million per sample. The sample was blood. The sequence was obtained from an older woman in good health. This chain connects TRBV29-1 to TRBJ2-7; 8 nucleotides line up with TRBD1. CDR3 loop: CSGISGTGYEQYF. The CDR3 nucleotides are TGCAGCGGCATATCCGGGACAGGCTACGAGCAGTACTTC.